This entry describes one T cell receptor (beta chain). Its cognate antigen has yet to be identified. No base quality values were provided; no much bigger clone lies one nucleotide off. These data belong to a study of shared clonotypes between healthy human individuals (dated by TCRdb to 2018 to 2021). With respect to the entire study: The cohort included a few men and a couple of women between 18 and 49 years of age. Per donor, three plates each were used for CD4 naive and CD4 memory, two for CD8 naive, and one for CD8 memory. Libraries were prepared and TCR repertoires were sequenced by different laboratories using diverse techniques, in order to increase sequencing depth and limit assay-specific biases. The study deeply sequenced blood TCR repertoires of about five healthy adults to estimate repertoire size and the extent of clonotype sharing between individuals. Per donor, leukapheresis produced somewhere between about 0.8 and 9 billion PBMCs.

For the CD8 naive samples, CD45RO-negative cells were positively selected for CCR7, yielding a CD45RA+CCR7+ population from which TemRA cells were excluded. The donors were healthy, HIV-negative adults who had no recently reported acute infections or vaccinations. Every donor was a Caucasian adult residing in Nashville, Tennessee, USA. After blood collection by leukapheresis, PBMCs were isolated using Ficoll-Histopaque density gradient centrifugation and then cryopreserved in the vapor phase of liquid nitrogen. Analytical flow cytometry was used to check the purity and quantity of every magnetically sorted T cell population. Genomic DNA was isolated from every sorted fraction and measured by UV absorbance on a Nanodrop 2000c. Study-wide conclusions, independent of this receptor: Naive subsets generally had larger estimated clonotype richness than memory subsets. When a handful of donors were compared, the shared fraction of clonotypes was about 5.5% for naive CD4, around 3.6% for naive CD8, 2% to 2.5% for memory CD4, and 0.4% for memory CD8. Pairwise subsampling led to the expectation that sequencing depth would affect the degree of clonotype sharing among donors. Compared with non-shared clonotypes, clonotypes shared by all four sorted-subset donors had higher generation probabilities. Only blood was sampled, and tissue TCR repertoires likely differ from those in blood. Incomplete sequencing was indicated by rarefaction of sorted-subset datasets, despite the large sequencing depth. Because the study included a small number of donors, the genetic and exposure-history diversity represented was limited.

Using the deep immunoSEQ assay, multiplex PCR amplified TCR CDR3 regions from genomic DNA. Genomic DNA extracted from each cell subset was distributed evenly over all wells of several immunoSEQ 96-well plates, and each plate served as one replicate. For sorted subsets, each replicate PCR was loaded with approximately 0.2 ug genomic DNA, equivalent to 30,000 to 35,000 T cell genomes. The purified libraries were quantified using a Qubit 3.0 fluorometer, sized with a Bioanalyzer 2100, and then quantified again using the KAPA Library Quantification kit. Every immunoSEQ 96-well plate was sequenced on a dedicated single-read 150-cycle Illumina NextSeq 550 flow cell. On the study's bioinformatics: The immunoSEQ output contained only junctional sequences without quality scores, so filtering could not match that applied to full-length reads. To assign V/J genes and CDR3, sequences were annotated using PyIR, a Python wrapper for IgBLAST v1.9, with IMGT germline references. Reads were filtered out if the reads had weak V/J assignments (E-value above 1e-6), no CDR3, stop codons, out-of-frame junctions, or ambiguous translated residues. V3J clonotypes were defined as sequences sharing an identical inferred V gene, J gene, and CDR3 amino acid sequence. Percentage overlap between repertoires was computed as shared unique clonotypes divided by the size of the smaller repertoire. RTK rarefaction, the Chao1 estimator, and Recon v2.1 estimates of unobserved clonotypes were used to assess repertoire richness. OLGA was used to compute generation probabilities for all TCRbeta clonotypes that the gDNA method yielded from a handful of donors. Here the immuneACCESS table is served through TCRdb, limited to in-frame sequences with V and J called. Missing clones are a known gap in these copies; in checked studies unresolved V genes cover under half, and the rest lacks a known reason. V, J and clone size derive from that table, while D and trimming were established from the DNA sequence. The sample table lists about 580,000 clones, about 98% of them with a count of one. Together, the top ten hold roughly 0.29% of the sample.

Trimming removed 2 bases from V and 4 bases from J; the gene matches leave 6 bases unexplained. The germline V gene (reference sequence) specifies WNHNN as CDR1 and SYGVQD as CDR2. Spanning cysteine to phenylalanine, the CDR3 consists of 15 amino acids. Only the CDR3 part of the read is kept: 45 bases, read in frame from the first base. Sequenced material: naive CD8+ T cells sorted from blood. The cell subset or site label corresponds to: CD45RA+CCR7+. The chain couples TRBV10-1 to TRBJ2-3; 7 nucleotides in the junction match TRBD2. This clonotype was obtained from a man aged 25 to 45 in good health. The CDR3 region reads CASSEATSAADTQYF. The DNA sequence is given as TGCGCCAGCAGTGAGGCAACTAGCGCCGCAGATACGCAGTATTTT.